The present entry profiles one T cell receptor beta chain with its context. A single record per CDR3 protein comes from TCRdb applying MiXCR to the 5' RACE reads. The table shows fewer than 150,000 distinct CDR3 sequences, with about a sixth occurring only once. This sample is drawn from a study of T-cell memory formation after mild COVID-19. Trimming took 0 bases from V and 0 from J, leaving 7 bases between them. This CDR3 has 15 residues. Germline V gene lookup returns CDR1 LGHNA and CDR2 YSLEER. What was sequenced was PBMCs or a T cell subset sorted from them (not recorded which). The chain recombines TRBV4-3 with TRBJ2-3; possibly TRBD1 for D (5 bases). The sequence was obtained from a man between 18 and 29 years old who had mild COVID-19 (a few samples of this study predate the infection). Cell type and time point are not known. The CDR3: CASSQERGSTDTQYF. CDR3 in DNA: TGCGCCAGCAGCCAAGAAAGGGGAAGCACAGATACGCAGTATTTT.